A selection of T cell receptor beta chains follows, all from one sample in a study of neurological immune-mediated disorders. TCRdb analysed the 5' RACE reads with MiXCR anew, one entry per CDR3 protein. The sample has some 78,000 distinct CDR3 sequences; about 5.2% are singletons. Material: PBMCs. The receptors were sampled from a woman in her 30s with multiple sclerosis. CDR3s leave out the opening cysteine and the closing phenylalanine or tryptophan. Each record gives: J gene, V gene, CDR3 protein.

j_call: TRBJ2-7
v_call: TRBV4-1
cdr3_aa: ASSQAAEASGSYEQY

j_call: TRBJ1-6
v_call: TRBV7-9
cdr3_aa: ASSLEDRRDSPLH

j_call: TRBJ1-1
v_call: TRBV5-1
cdr3_aa: ASSSSQGNTEAF

j_call: TRBJ1-5
v_call: TRBV20-1
cdr3_aa: SASGGQGLSNQPQH

j_call: TRBJ2-5
v_call: TRBV20-1
cdr3_aa: SATWGTQY

j_call: TRBJ2-6
v_call: TRBV5-1
cdr3_aa: ASSSPYYVGKSGANVLT

j_call: TRBJ1-5
v_call: TRBV6-1
cdr3_aa: ASRGTGWGNQPQH

j_call: TRBJ1-1
v_call: TRBV5-6
cdr3_aa: ASSFGGGGTEAF

j_call: TRBJ2-1
v_call: TRBV11-3
cdr3_aa: ASSLGAGIYNEQF

j_call: TRBJ1-2
v_call: TRBV20-1
cdr3_aa: SADGYT

j_call: TRBJ2-1
v_call: TRBV12-3/TRBV12-4
cdr3_aa: ASSLVGSYNEQF

j_call: TRBJ2-1
v_call: TRBV6-4
cdr3_aa: ASSEGGIGEGLF

j_call: TRBJ2-3
v_call: TRBV30
cdr3_aa: AWSRDLTDTQY

j_call: TRBJ2-5
v_call: TRBV5-1
cdr3_aa: ASKAQETQY

j_call: TRBJ2-7
v_call: TRBV7-6
cdr3_aa: ASSLEVGSEQY

j_call: TRBJ2-3
v_call: TRBV20-1
cdr3_aa: SARVSGRTDTQY

j_call: TRBJ2-1
v_call: TRBV20-1
cdr3_aa: SASGGSLAF

j_call: TRBJ1-2
v_call: TRBV5-6
cdr3_aa: ASSLGDTYGYT

j_call: TRBJ2-5
v_call: TRBV5-1
cdr3_aa: ASSLDVGVEETQY

j_call: TRBJ1-1
v_call: TRBV5-1
cdr3_aa: ASRERWEDTEAF

j_call: TRBJ1-1
v_call: TRBV12-3/TRBV12-4
cdr3_aa: ASSLRKGEAF

j_call: TRBJ1-2
v_call: TRBV20-1
cdr3_aa: SARVGIGHGYT

j_call: TRBJ2-3
v_call: TRBV15
cdr3_aa: ATSVAADTDTQY

j_call: TRBJ2-3
v_call: TRBV20-1
cdr3_aa: SARDWDADTQY

j_call: TRBJ2-1
v_call: TRBV10-2
cdr3_aa: ASSSRQAPSYNEQF

j_call: TRBJ2-1
v_call: TRBV20-1
cdr3_aa: SALRGLKQF

j_call: TRBJ2-1
v_call: TRBV7-9
cdr3_aa: ASSSGGSGYNEQF

j_call: TRBJ1-1
v_call: TRBV5-1
cdr3_aa: ASSRDRGEAF

j_call: TRBJ2-7
v_call: TRBV5-1
cdr3_aa: ASSSYIGTDTYEQY

j_call: TRBJ1-2
v_call: TRBV6-5
cdr3_aa: DSSYQGAGYT

j_call: TRBJ1-5
v_call: TRBV20-1
cdr3_aa: SARVSDRASNQPQH

j_call: TRBJ1-1
v_call: TRBV20-1
cdr3_aa: SARGQRSEAF

j_call: TRBJ2-5
v_call: TRBV5-6
cdr3_aa: ASSLAASETQY

j_call: TRBJ2-5
v_call: TRBV12-3/TRBV12-4
cdr3_aa: ASSSDWGGETQY

j_call: TRBJ2-2
v_call: TRBV20-1
cdr3_aa: SASRASGELF

j_call: TRBJ1-2
v_call: TRBV7-9
cdr3_aa: ASSLVSAAYGYT

j_call: TRBJ1-1
v_call: TRBV12-5
cdr3_aa: ASGLVFGHLNTEAF

j_call: TRBJ1-5
v_call: TRBV5-1
cdr3_aa: ASSLGALNQPQH

j_call: TRBJ2-3
v_call: TRBV5-1
cdr3_aa: ASSLGGRLAPPDTQY

j_call: TRBJ1-2
v_call: TRBV18
cdr3_aa: ASSPPSQGADYGYT

j_call: TRBJ1-2
v_call: TRBV5-6
cdr3_aa: ASSDMGQDYGYT